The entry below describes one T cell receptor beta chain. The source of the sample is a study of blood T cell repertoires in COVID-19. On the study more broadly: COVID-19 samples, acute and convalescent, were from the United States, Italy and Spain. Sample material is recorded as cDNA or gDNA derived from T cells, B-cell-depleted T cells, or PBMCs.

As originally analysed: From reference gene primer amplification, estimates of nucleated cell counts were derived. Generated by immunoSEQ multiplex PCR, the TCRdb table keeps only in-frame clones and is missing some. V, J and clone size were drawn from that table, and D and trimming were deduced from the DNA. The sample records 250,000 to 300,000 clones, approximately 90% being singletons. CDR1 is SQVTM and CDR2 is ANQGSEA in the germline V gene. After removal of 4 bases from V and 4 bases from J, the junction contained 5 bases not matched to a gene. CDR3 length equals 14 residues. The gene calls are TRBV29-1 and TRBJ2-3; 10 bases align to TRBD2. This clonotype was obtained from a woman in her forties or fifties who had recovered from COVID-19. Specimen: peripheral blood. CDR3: CSVGLAGAADTQYF. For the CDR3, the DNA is TGCAGCGTTGGGCTAGCGGGGGCTGCAGATACGCAGTATTTT.